This TCR beta chain stems from a study of cytomegalovirus exposure and HLA in healthy donors. Assay: immunoSEQ multiplex PCR; the TCRdb copy retains only in-frame clones and omits some. This table holds over 150,000 clones, roughly nine tenths found once. In regard to this clone: Its matching antigen is unknown.

Study results and caveats: In vitro work confirmed that three CMV-associated chains recognize CMV antigens.

Trimming left V 6 bases short and J 4 bases short, with 19 bases between. CDR3 length: 16 residues. The germline gives CDR1 MDHEN, CDR2 SYDVKM. The TCR sequence derives from a woman aged 18 to 35 in good health and CMV-seropositive. The sequencing sample was made of PBMCs. The gene calls are TRBV28 and TRBJ2-1; a possible D gene is TRBD2 (5 bases). In nucleotides, the CDR3 is TGTGCCAGCAGATCGATACTAGTTAGTCCTTACAATGAGCAGTTCTTC. Protein: CASRSILVSPYNEQFF.